This T cell receptor beta chain emerged from a study of tumor-infiltrating lymphocytes in primary liver carcinoma. About this clonotype itself: Germline and junction disagree at one end, which may indicate a read error.

In germline, CDR1 is MGHRA, CDR2 YSYEKL. The CDR3 contains 14 residues. Synthesis of TCR beta cDNA was carried out from approximately 0.55 ug total RNA with a constant-region primer. ARM-PCR, slightly modified, supplied the TCR beta libraries through three nested multiplex PCR rounds. Running roughly 10 cycles apiece, the first two PCR rounds relied on TRBV1-TRBV30 forward primers together with a C-beta reverse primer. TCRdb redid the calling of the multiplex PCR reads with MiXCR, one entry per CDR3 protein. The table includes some 190,000 distinct CDR3 sequences, about 55% detected once. Unsorted whole blood served as the source of blood RNA, and germline DNA was extracted as well.

This chain joins TRBV4-1 and TRBJ2-5; no reliable D call. This sequence was found in a middle-aged man with primary liver carcinoma and hepatitis B virus infection. Sequenced: peripheral blood. The DNA for the CDR3 is TGCGCCAGCAGCCAAGATGGGGATTCAGAGGCCCAGTACTTC. As protein: CASSQDGDSEAQYF.